This TCR beta chain was recovered during a study of immune evolution from preneoplasia to lung adenocarcinoma. Study information: HLA loss of heterozygosity: 5.5% to 8.5% AIS, around 16% MIA, about 35% ADC, none AAH. Study results and limitations: KRAS-mutant nodules had the highest T cell clonality. Top clone frequencies peaked in normal lung, apparently declining through invasive adenocarcinoma. Later-stage lesions appeared to have more T cells, more diversity, less clonality.

About this clone itself: Its antigen is not identified.

Here immunoSEQ multiplex PCR was the method, and the copy in TCRdb shows in-frame clones only, minus some. The table has some 3,900 clones, about 75% seen once. The CDR3 runs to 11 residues. From germline, CDR1 is KGHSH and CDR2 LQKENI. V dropped 2 bases and J dropped 10 bases, with 6 bases sitting between them. Sample: FFPE minimally invasive lung adenocarcinoma tissue. This TCR was recovered from a person between 65 and 80 years old with lung adenocarcinoma. This sequence joins TRBV18 and TRBJ2-1, with TRBD2 as a possible D gene (5 bases). The CDR3 DNA is TGTGCCAGCTCACCAGAGGGCGAGCAGTTCTTC. Its protein product is CASSPEGEQFF.